This T cell receptor beta chain was captured by sequencing in a study of blood T cell repertoires in COVID-19. Study summary: Whether acute or convalescent, the COVID-19 samples came from the United States, Italy and Spain.

The length of the CDR3 is 13 residues. Trimming removed 11 bases from V and 6 bases from J; junction bases left unmatched: 8. CDR1 and CDR2 (germline): MDHEN, SYDVKM. This table comes from immunoSEQ multiplex PCR, and its TCRdb copy is limited to in-frame clones, with some not included. The table records under 250,000 clones, around 80% of them present only once. J is TRBJ1-2 and V is TRBV28; 11 positions match TRBD1. The TCR comes from a woman in her seventies with acute or convalescent COVID-19. The sample was peripheral blood. This CDR3 is CAGRPGQGDGYTF. CDR3 in DNA: TGTGCCGGGCGCCCGGGACAGGGGGATGGCTACACCTTC.